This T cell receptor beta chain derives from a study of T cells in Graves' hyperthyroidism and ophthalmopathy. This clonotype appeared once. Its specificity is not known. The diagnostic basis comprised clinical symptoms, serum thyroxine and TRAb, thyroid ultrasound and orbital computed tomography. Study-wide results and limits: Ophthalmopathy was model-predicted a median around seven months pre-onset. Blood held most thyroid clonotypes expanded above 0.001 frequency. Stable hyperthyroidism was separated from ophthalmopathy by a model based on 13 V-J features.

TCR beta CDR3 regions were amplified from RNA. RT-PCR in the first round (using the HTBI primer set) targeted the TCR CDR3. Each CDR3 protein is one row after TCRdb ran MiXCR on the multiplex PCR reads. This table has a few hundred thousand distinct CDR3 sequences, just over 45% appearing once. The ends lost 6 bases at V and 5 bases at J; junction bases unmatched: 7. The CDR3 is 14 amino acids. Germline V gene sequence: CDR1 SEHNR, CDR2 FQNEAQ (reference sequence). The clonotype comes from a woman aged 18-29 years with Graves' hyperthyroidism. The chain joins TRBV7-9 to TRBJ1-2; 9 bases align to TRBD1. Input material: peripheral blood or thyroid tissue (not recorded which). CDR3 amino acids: CASRVAGTGYGYTF. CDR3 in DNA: TGTGCCAGCAGGGTAGCCGGGACAGGGTATGGCTACACCTTC.